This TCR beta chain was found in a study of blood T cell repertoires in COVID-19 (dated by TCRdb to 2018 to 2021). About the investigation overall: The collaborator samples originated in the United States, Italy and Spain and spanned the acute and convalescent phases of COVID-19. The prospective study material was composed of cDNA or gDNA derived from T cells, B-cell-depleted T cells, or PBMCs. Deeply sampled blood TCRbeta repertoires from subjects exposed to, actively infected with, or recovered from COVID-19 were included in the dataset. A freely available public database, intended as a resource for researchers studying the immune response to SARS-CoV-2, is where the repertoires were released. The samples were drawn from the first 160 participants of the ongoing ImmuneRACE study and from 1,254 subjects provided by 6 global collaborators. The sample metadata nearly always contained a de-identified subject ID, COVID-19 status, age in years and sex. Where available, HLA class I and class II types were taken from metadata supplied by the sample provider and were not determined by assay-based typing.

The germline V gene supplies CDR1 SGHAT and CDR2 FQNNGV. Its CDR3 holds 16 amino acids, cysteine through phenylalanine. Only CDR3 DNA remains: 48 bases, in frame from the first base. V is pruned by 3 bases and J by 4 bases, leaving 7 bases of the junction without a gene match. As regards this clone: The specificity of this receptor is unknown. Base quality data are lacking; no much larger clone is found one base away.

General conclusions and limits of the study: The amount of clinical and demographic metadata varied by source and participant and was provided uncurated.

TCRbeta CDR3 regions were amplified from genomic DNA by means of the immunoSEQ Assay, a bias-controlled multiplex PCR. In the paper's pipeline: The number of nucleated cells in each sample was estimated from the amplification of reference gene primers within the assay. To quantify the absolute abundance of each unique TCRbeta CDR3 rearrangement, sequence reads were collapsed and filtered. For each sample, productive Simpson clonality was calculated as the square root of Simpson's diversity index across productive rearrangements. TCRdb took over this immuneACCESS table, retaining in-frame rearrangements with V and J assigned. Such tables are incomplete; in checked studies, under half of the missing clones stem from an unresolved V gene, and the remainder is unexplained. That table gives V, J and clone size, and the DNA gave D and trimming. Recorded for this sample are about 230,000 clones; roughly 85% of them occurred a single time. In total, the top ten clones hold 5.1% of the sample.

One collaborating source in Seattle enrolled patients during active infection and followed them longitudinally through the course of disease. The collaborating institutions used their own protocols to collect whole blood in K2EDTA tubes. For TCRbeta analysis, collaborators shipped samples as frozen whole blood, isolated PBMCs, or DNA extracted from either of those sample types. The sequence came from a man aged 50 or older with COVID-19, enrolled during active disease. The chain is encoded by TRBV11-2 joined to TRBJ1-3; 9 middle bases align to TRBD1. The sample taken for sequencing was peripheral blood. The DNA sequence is TGTGCCAGCAGCTTGGACAGGGGTTCGTTGGGAAACACCATATATTTT. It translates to CASSLDRGSLGNTIYF.